These T cell receptor beta chains were read from a single sample in a study of T cells in Graves' hyperthyroidism and ophthalmopathy. TCRdb re-derived calls from the multiplex PCR reads in MiXCR, one entry per CDR3 protein. The table lists some 720,000 distinct CDR3 sequences, roughly 15% of them singletons. The sequencing input was blood. The receptors here all came from a man aged 18 to 30 with Graves' hyperthyroidism. Each CDR3 is given with its conserved first and last residue.

J gene | V gene | CDR3 protein
TRBJ2-5 | TRBV12-3/TRBV12-4 | CASSPRFGQETQYF
TRBJ2-7 | TRBV20-1 | CSARDLGRSDEVYF
TRBJ2-1 | TRBV7-8 | CASSLTSISYNEQFF
TRBJ2-7 | TRBV6-1 | CASSEKGIEQYF
TRBJ2-6 | TRBV30 | CAWSVWQAGANVLTF
TRBJ2-7 | TRBV7-3 | CASSLMTGDEQYF
TRBJ2-2 | TRBV7-3 | CASSSQPTGANTGELFF
TRBJ1-2 | TRBV9 | CASSPRPVDGYGYTF
TRBJ2-4 | TRBV5-4 | CASSSSGAKNIQYF
TRBJ1-2 | TRBV28 | CASSLDTGTDTPANYGYTF
TRBJ2-7 | TRBV20-1 | CSAPTTSGRAGTGSYEQYF
. | TRBV18 | CASSLNNEQYF
TRBJ2-7 | TRBV27 | CASRTGVGAYEQYF
TRBJ2-5 | TRBV7-2 | CASSGSLGEGQKTQYF
TRBJ2-1 | TRBV5-4 | CASSSKRTGSSYNEQFF
TRBJ1-1 | TRBV5-1 | CASNTKGRDTEAFF
TRBJ2-1 | TRBV7-3 | CASSPSGGVYNEQFF
TRBJ2-4 | TRBV7-2 | CASSLRTTGATAKNIQYF
TRBJ2-2 | TRBV4-3 | CASSQDWLAGGQNGELFF
TRBJ1-6 | TRBV4-1 | CASSTQGAAVSLHF
TRBJ1-5 | TRBV6-5 | CASSFRLGSQHF
TRBJ2-2 | TRBV6-1 | CASITGYRTGELFF
TRBJ2-7 | TRBV12-3/TRBV12-4 | CASSLLVGSYEQYF
TRBJ2-6 | TRBV12-3/TRBV12-4 | CASSFASAGANVLTF
TRBJ2-1 | TRBV24-1 | CATSDLGGADPHEQFF
TRBJ1-4 | TRBV3-1 | CAGSQRDKGEKLFF
TRBJ2-3 | TRBV28 | CASCGTSGTGTQYF
TRBJ2-7 | TRBV20-1 | CSARDMSGTDEYEQYF
TRBJ2-5 | TRBV30 | CAWSWRETQYF
TRBJ2-3 | TRBV6-1 | CASRVASGRRRTDTQYF
TRBJ1-3 | TRBV20-1 | CSADTDSGNTIYF
TRBJ2-1 | TRBV6-1 | CASSPGGVGGRSSYNEQFF
TRBJ1-1 | TRBV19 | CASSMSDRGVANTEAFF
TRBJ1-5 | TRBV6-1 | CASSEGRGIYNQPQHF
TRBJ2-1 | TRBV11-2 | CASSTPRGQGWNEQFF